This TCR beta chain stems from a study of shared clonotypes between healthy human individuals. For the study at large: Donor ages ranged 18 to 49 years: two women, a few men. Every donor yielded three CD4 naive, three CD4 memory, two CD8 naive and one CD8 memory plate. Study-wide points: Larger richness was generally estimated for naive than memory subsets.

Worth noting for this clone: What it recognizes is unknown.

Sequenced by immunoSEQ multiplex PCR; TCRdb stores in-frame clones only, minus some. The sample has about 1 million clones, around 75% seen once. The CDR3 is 13 amino acids. The germline CDR1 and CDR2 sequences are SEHNR and FQNEAQ (reference sequence). Trimming stripped 4 bases from V and 5 bases from J, with 11 bases between. V gene TRBV7-9 combines with J gene TRBJ2-5; the D is unclear. This sequence originates from a man younger than 30 in good health. Specimen: memory CD4+ T cells sorted from blood. The subset is: CD45RA-negative fraction. CDR3: CASSSQDAETQYF. DNA of the CDR3: TGTGCCAGCAGCTCCCAAGATGCTGAGACCCAGTACTTC.